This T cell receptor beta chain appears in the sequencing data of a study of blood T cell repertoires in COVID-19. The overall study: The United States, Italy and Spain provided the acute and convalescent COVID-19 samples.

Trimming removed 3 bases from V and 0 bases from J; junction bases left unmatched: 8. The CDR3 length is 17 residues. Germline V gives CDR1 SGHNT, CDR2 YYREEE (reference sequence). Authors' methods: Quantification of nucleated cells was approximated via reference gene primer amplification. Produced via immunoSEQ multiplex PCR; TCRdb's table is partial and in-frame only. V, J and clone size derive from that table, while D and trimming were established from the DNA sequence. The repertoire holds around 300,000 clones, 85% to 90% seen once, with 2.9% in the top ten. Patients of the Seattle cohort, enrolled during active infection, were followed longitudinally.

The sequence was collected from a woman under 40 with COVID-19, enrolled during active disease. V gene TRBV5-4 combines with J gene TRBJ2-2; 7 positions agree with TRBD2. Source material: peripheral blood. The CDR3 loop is CASSSWSAGANTGELFF. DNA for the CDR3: TGTGCCAGCAGCTCGTGGAGTGCGGGAGCGAACACCGGGGAGCTGTTTTTT.